Listed below are T cell receptor beta chains from one sample, sequenced in a study of cytomegalovirus exposure and HLA in healthy donors. Repertoires were generated with immunoSEQ multiplex PCR, while TCRdb's copy carries only in-frame clones and drops some. The repertoire holds approximately 250,000 clones, with around four fifths as singletons. Sequencing was performed on PBMCs. The source of these receptors is a boy younger than 18 in good health and CMV-seronegative. The CDR3 runs from the conserved cysteine through the conserved F or W. The order of the fields is J gene, CDR3 length, clone size, D gene, V gene, CDR3 DNA, CDR3 protein. D genes are given only for firm matches. Clone size is given for some rows only: seen once, a few or many times, or a class if the clone is expanded.

>TRBJ2-1|15|.|TRBD2|TRBV7-7
TGTGCCAGCAGCTCCGGACTAGCGGGAGTAAGTGAGCAGTTCTTC
CASSSGLAGVSEQFF
>TRBJ1-2|12|.|.|TRBV2
TGTGCCAGCAGAGAACCTTTTTATGGCTACACCTTC
CASREPFYGYTF
>TRBJ1-3|17|.|.|TRBV30
TGTGCCTGGAGGGTAAAGGGGAAGGTTCTAACTGGAAACACCATATATTTT
CAWRVKGKVLTGNTIYF
>TRBJ1-1|14|.|TRBD1|TRBV5-1
TGCGCCAGCAGCTTAAGACAGGGGAACACTGAAGCTTTCTTT
CASSLRQGNTEAFF
>TRBJ1-1|15|.|.|TRBV7-6
TGTGCCAGCACCCAGAGGGCGGGGGACGCCACTGAAGCTTTCTTT
CASTQRAGDATEAFF
>TRBJ2-1|20|.|.|TRBV21-1
TGTGCCAGCCCCGACCTAAGGCCTAGCGGGAGGGCCGGGCCACACAATGAGCAGTTCTTC
CASPDLRPSGRAGPHNEQFF
>TRBJ1-1|13|.|TRBD1|TRBV30
TGTGCCTGGAAGAAGGGGGCGCACACTGAAGCTTTCTTT
CAWKKGAHTEAFF
>TRBJ1-1|14|few|.|TRBV5-1
TGCGCCAGCATGAATCGGACTTCGGTCGCCGAAGCTTTCTTT
CASMNRTSVAEAFF
>TRBJ2-5|14|once|.|TRBV5-6
TGTGCCAGCAGCTTTGGGGGGGCTAGGGAGACCCAGTACTTC
CASSFGGARETQYF
>TRBJ1-4|15|.|.|TRBV5-6
TGTGCCAGCAGCTTGGCAAAGGGAGGGAGTGAAAAACTGTTTTTT
CASSLAKGGSEKLFF
>TRBJ1-4|16|.|.|TRBV6-5
TGTGCCAGCAGTTTGAAATGGAGGGGTACTAATGAAAAACTGTTTTTT
CASSLKWRGTNEKLFF
>TRBJ2-7|14|.|TRBD1|TRBV19
TGTGCCAGTAGTAGACGGGACAGGGAATACGAGCAGTACTTC
CASSRRDREYEQYF
>TRBJ1-2|14|once|TRBD1|TRBV4-1
TGCGCCAGCAGTCATACCGGGACAGGCGATGGCTACACCTTC
CASSHTGTGDGYTF
>TRBJ2-4|13|.|.|TRBV7-9
TGTGCCAGCAGCTTTATACAGAAAAACATTCAGTACTTC
CASSFIQKNIQYF
>TRBJ2-7|15|.|TRBD2|TRBV6-1
TGTGCCAGCAGTGGACTAGCGGGGGGGCTAGCCGAGCAGTACTTC
CASSGLAGGLAEQYF
>TRBJ2-7|14|.|TRBD1|TRBV6-1
TGTGCCAGCAGGCTCAGGGGGACCACCTACGAGCAGTACTTC
CASRLRGTTYEQYF
>TRBJ1-5|15|.|TRBD1|TRBV19
TGTGCCAGTAGTATTGAGGACAGGGCCCGGGGGCCCCAGCATTTT
CASSIEDRARGPQHF
>TRBJ2-1|14|.|TRBD2|TRBV18
TGTGCCAGCTCACCCGGACTAGGTATCAATGAGCAGTTCTTC
CASSPGLGINEQFF
>TRBJ2-7|13|.|.|TRBV19
TGTGCCAGTAGTATCTCGGGGAGCTACGAGCAGTACTTC
CASSISGSYEQYF
>TRBJ2-3|11|.|.|TRBV19
TGTGCCAGTAAAACAGGTTATACGCAGTATTTT
CASKTGYTQYF
>TRBJ1-4|15|.|.|TRBV19
TGTGCCAGTAGATCAGGGGCCGCAGAGAATGAAAAACTGTTTTTT
CASRSGAAENEKLFF
>TRBJ1-1|13|.|TRBD1|TRBV6-1
TGTGCCAGCAGTGAATACAGGGGGCGTATAGCTTTCTTT
CASSEYRGRIAFF
>TRBJ2-7|18|.|TRBD2|TRBV4-1
TGCGCCAGCAGCCTAAGGGCTTACCGGATGCGGGAGGGCTACGAGCAGTACTTC
CASSLRAYRMREGYEQYF
>TRBJ1-1|13|.|.|TRBV7-9
TGTGCCAGCAGCTTAGGACTCGACACTGAAGCTTTCTTT
CASSLGLDTEAFF
>TRBJ2-3|17|.|.|TRBV25-1
TGTGCCAGCAGTGAACGGGAGAGTATGGAGAGCACAGATACGCAGTATTTT
CASSERESMESTDTQYF